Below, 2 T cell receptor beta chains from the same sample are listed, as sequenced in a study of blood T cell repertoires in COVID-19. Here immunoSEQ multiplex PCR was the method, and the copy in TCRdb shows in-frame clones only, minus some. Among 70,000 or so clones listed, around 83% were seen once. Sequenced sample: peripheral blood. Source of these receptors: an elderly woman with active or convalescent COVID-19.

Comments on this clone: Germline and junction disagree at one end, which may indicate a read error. The CDR3 region has the DNA TGTGCTAGCAGCGCAGCGGGGAGGGGGGAGACCCAGTACTTC. Translated, it gives CASSAAGRGETQYF. The chain uses TRBV7-7 and TRBJ2-5; a weak D match, TRBD2 (7 bases). Germline V gene data show CDR1 as SSHAT and CDR2 as FNYEAQ (reference sequence). This CDR3 comprises 14 residues.

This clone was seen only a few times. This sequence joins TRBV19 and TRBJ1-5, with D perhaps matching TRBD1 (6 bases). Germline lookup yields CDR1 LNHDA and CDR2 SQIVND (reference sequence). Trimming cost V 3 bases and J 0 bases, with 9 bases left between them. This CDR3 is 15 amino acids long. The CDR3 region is CASSMLQGSNQPQHF. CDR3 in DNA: TGTGCCAGTAGTATGTTACAGGGTAGCAATCAGCCCCAGCATTTT.